This section outlines one T cell receptor beta chain sequence together with its context. The antigen is undetermined. TCRdb's table, derived via immunoSEQ multiplex PCR, lists solely in-frame clones and lacks some. The data show roughly 70,000 clones, with 85% seen just once and roughly 22% held by the top ten. The CDR3 spans 15 residues. Looked up from germline, CDR1 is MNHEY and CDR2 is SVGAGI. J lost 3 bases, V lost 7 bases, and 4 bases had no gene match. The source of the sample is a study of T cell responses to AZD1222 COVID-19 vaccine. Whole-study context: Researchers grouped second doses given at about 4 or about 12 weeks into one pool. General study findings and limits: It was only a handful of AZD1222 recipients who were seropositive at baseline. Repertoire sampling happened only post peak T cell response.

Sample: peripheral blood, taken on day 0 of AZD1222 vaccination. This chain joins TRBV6-5 and TRBJ1-6, with TRBD1 identical over 9 bases. This TCR was sampled from an adult in good health. The CDR3 DNA reads as TGTGCCAGCACCCCGACAGGGGGCTATAATTCACCCCTCCACTTT. It specifies CASTPTGGYNSPLHF.